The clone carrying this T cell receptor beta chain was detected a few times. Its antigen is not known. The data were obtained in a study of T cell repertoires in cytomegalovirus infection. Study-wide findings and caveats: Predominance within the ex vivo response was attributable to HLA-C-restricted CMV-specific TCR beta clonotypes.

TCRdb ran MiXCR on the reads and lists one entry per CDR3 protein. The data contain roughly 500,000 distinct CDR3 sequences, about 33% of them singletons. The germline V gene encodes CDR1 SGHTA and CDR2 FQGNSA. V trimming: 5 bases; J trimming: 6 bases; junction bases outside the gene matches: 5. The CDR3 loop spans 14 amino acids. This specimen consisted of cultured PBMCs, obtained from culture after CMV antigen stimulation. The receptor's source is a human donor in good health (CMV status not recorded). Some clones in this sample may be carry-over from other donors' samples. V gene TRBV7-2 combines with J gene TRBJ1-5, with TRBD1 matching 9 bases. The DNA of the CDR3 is TGTGCCAGCAGCCGGACAGGGGTTTTTCAGCCCCAGCATTTT. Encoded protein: CASSRTGVFQPQHF.